This is a list of T cell receptor beta chains from one sample in a study of blood T cell repertoires in COVID-19. Repertoires were generated with immunoSEQ multiplex PCR, while TCRdb's copy carries only in-frame clones and drops some. The table lists roughly 60,000 clones, about 85% of them singletons. Sample: peripheral blood. These receptors all stem from a human donor with acute or convalescent COVID-19. The donor label of this sample is uncertain. Each CDR3 is given with its conserved first and last residue. A D gene is named only where the DNA matches it firmly. Size tells how often a clone was seen (once, few, many) or the class of an expanded clone, and some rows leave it out.

d_call | clone_size | j_call | v_call | cdr3_nt | cdr3_aa
- | - | TRBJ1-2 | TRBV7-9 | TGTGCCAGCAGCTTAGAGACTGGGTTTACAGGCCATAACTATGGCTACACCTTC | CASSLETGFTGHNYGYTF
- | - | TRBJ2-7 | TRBV11-2 | TGTGCCAGCAGCTTAGAGCAGGGAGGCTACGAGCAGTACTTC | CASSLEQGGYEQYF
- | - | TRBJ2-1 | TRBV7-2 | TGTGCCAGCAGCCCCGAGCGGGTCGGCTACAATGAGCAGTTCTTC | CASSPERVGYNEQFF
TRBD2 | - | TRBJ2-5 | TRBV18 | TGTGCCAGCTCACTGCTTGCTAGTAGCGGGACTCGCGGAGAGACCCAGTACTTC | CASSLLASSGTRGETQYF
TRBD1 | - | TRBJ1-4 | TRBV7-9 | TGTGCCAGCAGCTACGGGACAGGGTATAATGAAAAACTGTTTTTT | CASSYGTGYNEKLFF
TRBD1 | - | TRBJ2-3 | TRBV19 | TGTGCCAGTACCAGGTCGACAGGGACCACAGATACGCAGTATTTT | CASTRSTGTTDTQYF
TRBD1 | - | TRBJ1-1 | TRBV5-4 | TGTGCCAGCAGCGCCAGGACAGGGGGGATGAACACTGAAGCTTTCTTT | CASSARTGGMNTEAFF
- | - | TRBJ1-5 | TRBV4-1 | TGCGCCAGCATATCAGGGGTCCCCGGGGTCAATCAGCCCCAGCATTTT | CASISGVPGVNQPQHF
- | once | TRBJ2-2 | TRBV18 | TGTGCCAGCTCGCAGGGGAGTATCAACACCGGGGAGCTGTTTTTT | CASSQGSINTGELFF
TRBD1 | - | TRBJ1-5 | TRBV24-1 | TGTGCCACCAGAGACAGGGGGCGCGATCAGCCCCAGCATTTT | CATRDRGRDQPQHF
- | - | TRBJ1-1 | TRBV18 | TGTGCCAGCTCACCTCTCGGGGGGGGGAACACTGAAGCTTTCTTT | CASSPLGGGNTEAFF
TRBD2 | - | TRBJ2-3 | TRBV20-1 | TGCAGTGCTAGTAAGCGGGGGGGCTTCACAGATACGCAGTATTTT | CSASKRGGFTDTQYF
TRBD1 | once | TRBJ1-2 | TRBV10-3 | TGTGCCATCGGACAGGGGACTAACTATGGCTACACCTTC | CAIGQGTNYGYTF
- | - | TRBJ1-2 | TRBV28 | TGTGCCAGCAACCAGGGTAGTCTTGGCTACACCTTC | CASNQGSLGYTF
TRBD2 | - | TRBJ2-4 | TRBV28 | TGTGCCAGCGGCTTGGGGGGGGCCAAAAACATTCAGTACTTC | CASGLGGAKNIQYF
TRBD1 | few | TRBJ2-3 | TRBV7-9 | TGTGCCAGCAGCTTCGGACAGGTTAGCACAGATACGCAGTATTTT | CASSFGQVSTDTQYF
- | - | TRBJ2-2 | TRBV19 | TGTGCCAGTAGCTTAAACCAGGGTCGGGAGCTGTTTTTT | CASSLNQGRELFF
TRBD1 | once | TRBJ2-5 | TRBV5-4 | TGTGCCAGCAGCTTGTCAGGGGGAGAGACCCAGTACTTC | CASSLSGGETQYF
- | - | TRBJ1-4 | TRBV11-2 | TGTGCCAGCAGCGTCCTTCCAGGACAGATTAATGAAAAACTGTTTTTT | CASSVLPGQINEKLFF
TRBD1 | once | TRBJ2-2 | TRBV30 | TGTGCCTGGAGCCGGGGGACAGGGGGCAAGGCCGGGGAGCTGTTTTTT | CAWSRGTGGKAGELFF
TRBD2 | - | TRBJ2-3 | TRBV6-6 | TGTGCCAGCAGTCCCGAAGGGACTAGCGGGGGGGGCGATACGCAGTATTTT | CASSPEGTSGGGDTQYF
- | - | TRBJ1-2 | TRBV3-1/TRBV3-2 | TGTGCCAGCAGCCAAGAACGACAGGACTCGCGGGGGGGCTACACCTTC | CASSQERQDSRGGYTF
- | - | TRBJ2-3 | TRBV5-1 | TGCGCCAGCAGCTTTGGTGGCGGACAGAACACAGATACGCAGTATTTT | CASSFGGGQNTDTQYF
- | medium-sized | TRBJ1-5 | TRBV30 | TGTGCCTGGAGTGTCCGGCGAGGGAGGAGCAATCAGCCCCAGCATTTT | CAWSVRRGRSNQPQHF
TRBD1 | - | TRBJ2-5 | TRBV30 | TGTGCCTGGAGCATCCCGACAGGGCTTGGGGAGACCCAGTACTTC | CAWSIPTGLGETQYF
TRBD2 | once | TRBJ2-5 | TRBV3-1/TRBV3-2 | TGTGCCAGCAGCCAAACTAGCGGCCAAGGGAAGACCCAGTACTTC | CASSQTSGQGKTQYF
- | - | TRBJ2-3 | TRBV7-8 | TGTGCCAGCAGCCCGAAACGTGGAGGAGGCATCACAGATACGCAGTATTTT | CASSPKRGGGITDTQYF
- | - | TRBJ2-3 | TRBV12-5 | TGTGCTAGTGGTTTCTTGGTCGGGGGAGAGACAGATACGCAGTATTTT | CASGFLVGGETDTQYF
TRBD1 | - | TRBJ2-1 | TRBV6-5 | TGTGCCAGCAAGGGACAGACCTACTTCAATGAGCAGTTCTTC | CASKGQTYFNEQFF
- | once | TRBJ1-2 | TRBV7-9 | TGTGCCAGCAGCTTAACTCGCGGTACCTATGGCTACACCTTC | CASSLTRGTYGYTF
- | - | TRBJ2-3 | TRBV5-1 | TGCGCCAGCAGCTTTAATCGAGACACAGATACGCAGTATTTT | CASSFNRDTDTQYF
TRBD2 | - | TRBJ2-3 | TRBV20-1 | TGCAGTGCTAGTGTGGCAGCGGGGCCAGATACGCAGTATTTT | CSASVAAGPDTQYF
- | - | TRBJ1-2 | TRBV11-2 | TGTGCCAGCAGTACGGAGGGGTCCCCCTATGGCTACACCTTC | CASSTEGSPYGYTF
TRBD2 | - | TRBJ2-5 | TRBV2 | TGTGCCAGCTTAACGGGACTAGCGGGAAAAGAGACCCAGTACTTC | CASLTGLAGKETQYF
- | - | TRBJ2-2 | TRBV12-3/TRBV12-4 | TGTGCCAGCAGTTTTCGGAACACCGGGGAGCTGTTTTTT | CASSFRNTGELFF
TRBD1 | - | TRBJ2-5 | TRBV2 | TGTGCCAGCAGTGAGGGACAGAAAGAGACCCAGTACTTC | CASSEGQKETQYF
- | - | TRBJ2-3 | TRBV5-1 | TGCGCCAGCAGAAAGACACCCCTTAGCACAGATACGCAGTATTTT | CASRKTPLSTDTQYF
- | - | TRBJ2-4 | TRBV6-6 | TGTGCCAGCAGTTACGACCCGGGACAAGGGCAAAACATTCAGTACTTC | CASSYDPGQGQNIQYF
- | - | TRBJ1-1 | TRBV5-1 | TGCGCCAGCAGCTTTCAGGGTCACACTGAAGCTTTCTTT | CASSFQGHTEAFF
- | - | TRBJ2-1 | TRBV6-2/TRBV6-3 | TGTGCCAGCAGTTACTCCAAGGAGGGTGGTAAGAATGAGCAGTTCTTC | CASSYSKEGGKNEQFF
TRBD1 | - | TRBJ2-5 | TRBV6-1 | TGTGCCAGCAGTGAACCTGGCAGGGGGCGCAAAGAGACCCAGTACTTC | CASSEPGRGRKETQYF
- | - | TRBJ1-1 | TRBV10-3 | TGTGCCATCAACACGTTAGACAGTCAAAGCACTGAAGCTTTCTTT | CAINTLDSQSTEAFF
TRBD2 | - | TRBJ2-1 | TRBV6-4 | TGTGCCAGCAGCATACTAGCGGGAGAATCGGATGAGCAGTTCTTC | CASSILAGESDEQFF
- | - | TRBJ2-5 | TRBV15 | TGTGCCACCAGCATATTTGAGGGCGAAGAGACCCAGTACTTC | CATSIFEGEETQYF
- | - | TRBJ1-6 | TRBV30 | TGTGCCTGGAGCCTCACGGGACTGGTTGATTCACCCCTCCACTTT | CAWSLTGLVDSPLHF
- | - | TRBJ2-7 | TRBV4-1 | TGCGCCAGCAGCCAAGACGGTTCCGCGGCCCCACCAAGCAGGCAGTACTTC | CASSQDGSAAPPSRQYF
- | - | TRBJ1-2 | TRBV18 | TGTGCCAGCTCACCCCCTGAGGGCTATGGCTACACCTTC | CASSPPEGYGYTF
TRBD2 | once | TRBJ2-1 | TRBV18 | TGTGCCAGCTCACCAGGGCTAGCGGGACGGGAGCAGTTCTTC | CASSPGLAGREQFF
TRBD1 | - | TRBJ1-4 | TRBV18 | TGTGCCAGCTCCCAGGGACAGGGGGCAAATGAAAAACTGTTTTTT | CASSQGQGANEKLFF
TRBD1 | - | TRBJ2-6 | TRBV19 | TGTGCCAGTAGTAACCTCCCGGGACAGGGGGCGGCCATCGGGTTTGGGGCCAACGTCCTGACTTTC | CASSNLPGQGAAIGFGANVLTF
TRBD2 | - | TRBJ2-1 | TRBV6-2/TRBV6-3 | TGTGCCAGCAGCTCTAGCGGGGGGGGATACAATGAGCAGTTCTTC | CASSSSGGGYNEQFF
TRBD2 | - | TRBJ2-3 | TRBV19 | TGTGCCAGTAGTATTAATGGGCTAGCGGGGACAGATACGCAGTATTTT | CASSINGLAGTDTQYF
TRBD1 | - | TRBJ1-6 | TRBV27 | TGTGCCAGCAGCTTGGGACAGGCTAATTCACCCCTCCACTTT | CASSLGQANSPLHF
TRBD2 | - | TRBJ2-1 | TRBV7-8 | TGTGCCAGCAGCCCCGGAGCTAGCGGGATAGTTGAGCAGTTCTTC | CASSPGASGIVEQFF
TRBD2 | - | TRBJ2-1 | TRBV28 | TGTGCCAGCTTTGAAGCGGGAAGGTGGTCCTACAATGAGCAGTTCTTC | CASFEAGRWSYNEQFF
TRBD1 | - | TRBJ2-5 | TRBV18 | TGTGCCAGCTCACCAGACCGGGACAGGGGCGAGACCCAGTACTTC | CASSPDRDRGETQYF
TRBD2 | - | TRBJ2-3 | TRBV7-8 | TGTGCCAGCAAACCGGGACTAGGAGCAGATACGCAGTATTTT | CASKPGLGADTQYF